The present T cell receptor beta chain was sequenced within a study of ipilimumab plus nivolumab after autologous stem cell transplantation. Study in general: The DLBCL cohort had primary refractory and relapsed disease, with 18-month progression-free survival of around 84% and 29%.

Study-wide findings and caveats: Per the authors, repertoire, Treg and microbiota data justify further study.

Profiling relied on immunoSEQ multiplex PCR, and the TCRdb table lists in-frame clones only, not all of them. This table holds 15,000 to 20,000 clones, about four fifths found once. Points on this clone: Antigen unknown.

The V gene's germline CDR1 is LNHDA and CDR2 SQIVND (reference sequence). There are 17 residues in the CDR3. V lost 7 bases, J lost 0 bases, and 13 bases stayed unmatched. This chain connects TRBV19 to TRBJ1-2; 8 bases map to TRBD1. The material was PBMCs, obtained in a trial of ipilimumab plus nivolumab as post-transplant consolidation. The TCR originated in a male donor with diffuse large B-cell lymphoma. The CDR3 DNA follows: TGTGCCAGTACCCCGGCCCGGGACAGGCCTACTAACTATGGCTACACCTTC. This sequence encodes CASTPARDRPTNYGYTF.